This T cell receptor beta chain derives from a study of Tregs in tolerant kidney transplant recipients. Regarding the study as a whole: Tolerant patients' donor-specific Tregs expanded beyond overall Tregs, suggesting antigen-driven growth. The small number of patients limits these findings pending further validation. Biological reproducibility was not directly addressed, but technical replication error appeared minimal.

Related graft donors supplied nonmyeloablative bone marrow transplants, and mixed chimerism was transient. Unstimulated regulatory T cells (CD4+CD25+CD127-), CD4+CD25- non-regulatory cells, CD4 and CD8 cells were FACS-sorted from thawed PBMCs. In the case of this clone: Its matching antigen is unknown.

This table comes from immunoSEQ multiplex PCR, and its TCRdb copy is limited to in-frame clones, with some not included. The sample carries 45,000 or so clones, approximately 90% recorded once. In germline, CDR1 is MNHEY, CDR2 SMNVEV (reference sequence). Losses at the gene ends were 0 bases for V and 6 bases for J; bases not matched to a gene: 3. This CDR3 is built from 15 residues. This specimen was CD8+ T cells from blood (PBMCs), taken 12 months after the transplant. This TCR derives from a human patient who received a combined kidney and bone marrow transplant. A subset of T cells may come from the graft donor. V gene TRBV27 combines with J gene TRBJ2-1, with 9 positions matching TRBD2. Here the CDR3 reads CASSLSREGLNEQFF. The CDR3 DNA follows: TGTGCCAGCAGTTTATCGCGGGAGGGCCTCAATGAGCAGTTCTTC.